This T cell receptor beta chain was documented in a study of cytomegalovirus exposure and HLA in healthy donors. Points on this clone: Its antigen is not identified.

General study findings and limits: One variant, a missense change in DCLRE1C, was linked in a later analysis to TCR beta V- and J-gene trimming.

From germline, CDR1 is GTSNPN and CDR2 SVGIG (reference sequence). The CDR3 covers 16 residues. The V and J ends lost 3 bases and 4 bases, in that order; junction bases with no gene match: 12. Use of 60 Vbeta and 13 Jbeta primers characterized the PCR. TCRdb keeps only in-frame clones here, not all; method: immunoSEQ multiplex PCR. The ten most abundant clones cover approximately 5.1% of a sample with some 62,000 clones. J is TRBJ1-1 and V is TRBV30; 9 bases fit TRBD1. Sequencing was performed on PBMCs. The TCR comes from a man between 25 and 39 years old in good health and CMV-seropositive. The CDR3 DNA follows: TGTGCCTGGAGCGCCGACAGGGGGGGTGGTATCACTGAAGCTTTCTTT. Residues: CAWSADRGGGITEAFF.